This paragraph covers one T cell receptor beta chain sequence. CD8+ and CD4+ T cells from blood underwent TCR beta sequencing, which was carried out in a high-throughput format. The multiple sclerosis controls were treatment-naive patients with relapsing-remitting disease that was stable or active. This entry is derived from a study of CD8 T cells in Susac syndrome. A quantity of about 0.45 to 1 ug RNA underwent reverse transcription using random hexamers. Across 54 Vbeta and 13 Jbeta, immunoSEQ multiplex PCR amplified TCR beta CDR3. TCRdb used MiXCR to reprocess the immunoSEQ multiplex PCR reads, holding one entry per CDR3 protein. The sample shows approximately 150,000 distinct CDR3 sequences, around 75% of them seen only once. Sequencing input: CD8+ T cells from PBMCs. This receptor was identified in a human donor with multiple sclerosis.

The CDR3 coding sequence is TGTGCCAGCAGCTTTGGGGACCACCACTACGAGCAGTACGTC. It codes for CASSFGDHHYEQYV. This sequence joins TRBV5-6 and TRBJ2-7, with D perhaps matching TRBD1 or TRBD2 (5 bases each). This CDR3 is 14 amino acids long. V was trimmed by 2 bases and J by 3 bases, leaving 12 bases between them. In germline, CDR1 is SGHDT, CDR2 YYEEEE.